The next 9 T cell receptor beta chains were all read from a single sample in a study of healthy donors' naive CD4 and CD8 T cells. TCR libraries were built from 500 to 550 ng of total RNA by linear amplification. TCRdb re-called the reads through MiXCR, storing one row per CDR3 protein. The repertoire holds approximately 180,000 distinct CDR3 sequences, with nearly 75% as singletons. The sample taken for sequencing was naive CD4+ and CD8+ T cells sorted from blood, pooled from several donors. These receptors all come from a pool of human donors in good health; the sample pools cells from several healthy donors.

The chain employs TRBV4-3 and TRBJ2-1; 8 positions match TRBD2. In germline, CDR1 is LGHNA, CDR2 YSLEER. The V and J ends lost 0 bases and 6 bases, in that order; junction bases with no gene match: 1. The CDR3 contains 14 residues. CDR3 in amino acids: CASSQDLAGNEQFF. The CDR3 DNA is TGCGCCAGCAGCCAAGATCTAGCGGGCAATGAGCAGTTCTTC.

In DNA form, the CDR3 reads TGCAGCGTTGATTTACAGGGAGAGACCCAGTACTTC. As protein: CSVDLQGETQYF. The chain is built from TRBV29-1 and TRBJ2-5; D may be TRBD1 (6 bases). V was cut by 3 bases and J by 4 bases, with 9 bases left in between. Germline CDR1 SQVTM, CDR2 ANQGSEA. This CDR3 has 12 residues.

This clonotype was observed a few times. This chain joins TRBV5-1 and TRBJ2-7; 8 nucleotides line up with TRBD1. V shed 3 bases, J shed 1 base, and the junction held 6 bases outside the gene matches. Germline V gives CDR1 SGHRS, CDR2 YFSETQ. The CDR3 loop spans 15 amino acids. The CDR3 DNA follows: TGCGCCAGCAGCTCATCGACAGGGGTGTCCTACGAGCAGTACTTC. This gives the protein CASSSSTGVSYEQYF.

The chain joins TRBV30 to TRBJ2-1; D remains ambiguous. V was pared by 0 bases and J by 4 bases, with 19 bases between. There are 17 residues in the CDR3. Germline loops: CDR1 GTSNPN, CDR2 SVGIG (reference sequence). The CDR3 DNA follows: TGTGCCTGGAGTGTAAGCCCGGCCCCGAACCCTTACAATGAGCAGTTCTTC. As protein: CAWSVSPAPNPYNEQFF.

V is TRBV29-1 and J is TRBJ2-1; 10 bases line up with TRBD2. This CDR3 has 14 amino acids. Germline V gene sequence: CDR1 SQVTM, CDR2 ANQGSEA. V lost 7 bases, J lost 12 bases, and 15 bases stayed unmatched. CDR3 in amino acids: CSALGLAGVPGQFF. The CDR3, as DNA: TGCAGCGCCCTAGGCCTAGCGGGAGTACCGGGGCAGTTCTTC.

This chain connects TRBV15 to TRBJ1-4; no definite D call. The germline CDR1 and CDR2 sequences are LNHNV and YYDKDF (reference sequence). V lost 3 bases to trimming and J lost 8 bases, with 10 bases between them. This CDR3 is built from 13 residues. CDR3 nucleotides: TGTGCCACCAGCAGTTACACCTGGGAAAAACTGTTTTTT. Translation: CATSSYTWEKLFF.

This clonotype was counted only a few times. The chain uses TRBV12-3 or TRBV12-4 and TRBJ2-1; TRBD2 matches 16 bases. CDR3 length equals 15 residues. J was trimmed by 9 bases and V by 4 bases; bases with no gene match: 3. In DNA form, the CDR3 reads TGTGCCAGCAGTTCGGGACTAGCGGGAGGGGGTGAGCAGTTCTTC. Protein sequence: CASSSGLAGGGEQFF.

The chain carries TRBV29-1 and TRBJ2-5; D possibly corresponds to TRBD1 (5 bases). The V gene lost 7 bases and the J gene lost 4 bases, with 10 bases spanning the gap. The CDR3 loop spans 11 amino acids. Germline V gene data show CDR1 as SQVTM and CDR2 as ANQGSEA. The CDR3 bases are TGCAGCGCTAAGGGGCCAGAGACCCAGTACTTC. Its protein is CSAKGPETQYF.

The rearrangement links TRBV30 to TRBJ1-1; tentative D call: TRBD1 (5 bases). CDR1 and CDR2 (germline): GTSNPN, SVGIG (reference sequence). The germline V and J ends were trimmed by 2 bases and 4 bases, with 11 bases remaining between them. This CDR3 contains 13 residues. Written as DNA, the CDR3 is TGTGCCTGGAGTCACCAGGGCGGCACTGAAGCTTTCTTT. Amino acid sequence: CAWSHQGGTEAFF.